This TCR beta chain was sequenced in a study of OX40 agonist ivuxolimab in advanced cancers. Overall study context: Aged about 23 to 80 with a mean of approximately 60 years, they were more than 80% male.

Patients were ruled out by autoimmune disease history or systemic immunosuppression. Sequencing was performed with immunoSEQ multiplex PCR; in TCRdb, only in-frame clones are kept and a portion is missing. Among about 110,000 clones listed, about 91% were seen once. The V gene's germline CDR1 is SQVTM and CDR2 ANQGSEA. The V and J ends lost 4 bases and 6 bases, in that order; junction bases with no gene match: 9. The CDR3 runs 15 residues. V gene TRBV29-1 combines with J gene TRBJ1-1; TRBD1 matches at 12 bases. This specimen consisted of CD4+ or CD8+ T cells sorted from blood, obtained in a trial of the OX40 agonist ivuxolimab. The sequence derives from an adult with an advanced solid tumor such as melanoma, head and neck, liver or kidney cancer. CDR3 in amino acids: CSVVKGQGARAEAFF. The CDR3 nucleotides read TGCAGCGTTGTCAAGGGACAGGGGGCGCGGGCTGAAGCTTTCTTT.